This TCR beta chain was profiled in a study of shared clonotypes between healthy human individuals. Naive-designated CD8 cells lacked CD45RO, were positively enriched for CCR7, and omitted terminally differentiated effector memory CD45RA+ cells. Nashville, Tennessee was home to all donors, who were Caucasian adults. V lost 3 bases to trimming and J lost 0 bases, with 12 bases between them. The length of the CDR3 is 14 residues. Germline CDR1 reads GTSNPN; CDR2 reads SVGIG (reference sequence). How the authors handled the data: Junction-only immunoSEQ sequences carried no quality scores, so filtering differed. Assay: immunoSEQ multiplex PCR; the TCRdb copy retains only in-frame clones and omits some. D and trimming were read from the DNA, whereas the V and J calls and clone size are those reported in that table. The sample includes about 1,800,000 clones, approximately 94% seen only once; the top ten take more than 0.95%.

The sample was naive CD8+ T cells sorted from blood. The sequence was collected from a man aged 18 to 29 in good health. The J gene is TRBJ2-7, the V gene TRBV30; D remains unclear. As DNA, the CDR3 is TGTGCCTGGAGCCTCGGCTACGGCTCCTACGAGCAGTACTTC. The encoded protein is CAWSLGYGSYEQYF.